One sample yielded the 12 T cell receptor beta chains listed below, sequenced in a study of blood T cell repertoires in COVID-19. The assay was immunoSEQ multiplex PCR, and TCRdb's table has in-frame clones only and misses some. The sample gives roughly 180,000 clones, approximately 82% of which show up once; about 4% is in the top ten. The sample consisted of PBMCs or T cells enriched from blood (not recorded which). Source of these receptors: a woman aged 45-59 years in a cohort exposed to, infected with or recovered from COVID-19 (not recorded which).

Note on this clone: The sample has other DNA sequences that encode this CDR3 too. This chain uses TRBV2 with TRBJ1-5, with TRBD1 identical over 7 bases. V shed 1 base, J shed 7 bases, and the junction held 4 bases outside the gene matches. The CDR3 covers 14 residues. The germline V gene encodes CDR1 SNHLY and CDR2 FYNNEI. The CDR3 sequence: CASSEGQGEQPQHF. The CDR3 DNA follows: TGTGCCAGCAGTGAAGGACAGGGTGAACAGCCCCAGCATTTT.

The chain is built from TRBV6-5 and TRBJ1-1; TRBD1 might be the D (5 bases). CDR3 length: 11 amino acids. Germline V gives CDR1 MNHEY, CDR2 SVGAGI. The V end lost 4 bases, the J end lost 6 bases, and 6 bases lay between the germline ends. The chain's CDR3 is CASSSGAEAFF. The CDR3 bases are TGTGCCAGCAGTTCGGGGGCTGAAGCTTTCTTT.

The CDR3 DNA is TGTGCCAGCAGTTTATCGTCGGCTCCGGGACTATATAATTCACCCCTCCACTTT. The encoded protein is CASSLSSAPGLYNSPLHF. The chain carries TRBV27 and TRBJ1-6; a weak D match, TRBD1 (5 bases). CDR1 and CDR2 (germline): MNHEY, SMNVEV (reference sequence). This CDR3 comprises 18 residues. V lost 0 bases and J lost 4, with 16 bases in between.

The V call is TRBV5-1, the J call TRBJ2-5; 7 bases are shared with TRBD2. The CDR3 runs 13 residues. CDR1 is SGHRS and CDR2 is YFSETQ in the germline V gene. J lost 4 bases, V lost 5 bases, and 5 bases had no gene match. The DNA for the CDR3 is TGCGCCAGCAGGGACGCGGGAGTAGAGACCCAGTACTTC. It yields the protein CASRDAGVETQYF. The full variable domain, rest sourced from reference TRBV5-1 and TRBJ2-5, is KAGVTQTPRYLIKTRGQQVTLSCSPISGHRSVSWYQQTPGQGLQFLFEYFSETQRNKGNFPGRFSGRQFSNSRSEMNVSTLELGDSALYLCASRDAGVETQYFGPGTRLLVL.

V usage is TRBV19 and J usage is TRBJ2-5, with no clear D. Germline CDR1 is LNHDA and CDR2 is SQIVND (reference sequence). This CDR3 has 12 amino acids. V was clipped by 10 bases and J by 7 bases, with 16 bases between them. The CDR3 DNA reads TGTGCCATCGCGTCGTCATCGGGGACCCAGTACTTC. It encodes CAIASSSGTQYF.

This rearrangement joins TRBV5-6 to TRBJ2-7; the match to TRBD1 covers 11 bases. The CDR3 extends over 15 amino acids. Germline loops: CDR1 SGHDT, CDR2 YYEEEE. The ends lost 4 bases at V and 4 bases at J; junction bases unmatched: 7. For the CDR3, the DNA is TGTGCCAGCAGCGTCGGACAGGGGGCGAGATACGAGCAGTACTTC. This sequence encodes CASSVGQGARYEQYF. Supplemented by reference TRBV5-6 and TRBJ2-7, the full variable domain reads DAGVTQSPTHLIKTRGQQVTLRCSPKSGHDTVSWYQQALGQGPQFIFQYYEEEERQRGNFPDRFSGHQFPNYSSELNVNALLLGDSALYLCASSVGQGARYEQYFGPGTRLTVT.

The rearrangement joins TRBV4-1 to TRBJ2-4; 9 bases match TRBD1. V was pared by 4 bases and J by 7 bases, with 2 bases of the junction left unmatched. CDR1 MGHRA and CDR2 YSYEKL come from the germline V gene. The CDR3 consists of 13 residues. The CDR3 DNA follows: TGCGCCAGCAGCCGGGACAGGGTCAACATTCAGTACTTC. Its translation is CASSRDRVNIQYF.

V usage is TRBV16 and J usage is TRBJ2-1, with no clear D. CDR3 length: 15 amino acids. CDR1 is KGHSY and CDR2 is FQNENV in the germline V gene. Trimming shortened V by 1 base and J by 8 bases, and 15 bases separated the two germline ends. Here the CDR3 reads CASSQWIGSSHEQFF. CDR3 nucleotide sequence: TGTGCCAGCAGCCAATGGATCGGCAGTAGCCATGAGCAGTTCTTC.

The V gene is TRBV7-3, the J gene TRBJ2-7; maybe TRBD1 (5 bases). The CDR3 is made up of 13 amino acids. Trimming cost V 4 bases and J 7 bases, with 14 bases left between them. The V gene's germline CDR1 is SGHTA and CDR2 FQGTGA. CDR3 nucleotide sequence: TGTGCCAGCAGCTCATCGGGCAGGGAAGAGCAGTACTTC. This sequence encodes CASSSSGREEQYF.

The V call is TRBV11-2, the J call TRBJ1-1; D possibly corresponds to TRBD1 (6 bases). From germline, CDR1 is SGHAT and CDR2 FQNNGV. Trimming pared 0 bases from V and 8 bases from J, leaving 13 bases between. The CDR3 length is 14 residues. This CDR3 reads CASSLDPDSREAFF. DNA for the CDR3: TGTGCCAGCAGCTTAGATCCGGACAGTAGGGAAGCTTTCTTT.

The chain carries TRBV5-1 and TRBJ2-7; 9 bases agree with TRBD1. This CDR3 contains 14 residues. V shed 0 bases and J 5 bases; nucleotides not matched to a gene: 3. From germline, CDR1 is SGHRS and CDR2 YFSETQ. Here the CDR3 reads CASSLVTGGDEQYF. The DNA for the CDR3 is TGCGCCAGCAGCTTGGTGACAGGGGGGGACGAGCAGTACTTC.

Only one count was recorded for this clone. The chain combines TRBV5-1 with TRBJ1-2; 8 nucleotides line up with TRBD1. This CDR3 contains 14 residues. With V trimmed by 2 bases and J by 2 bases, 2 bases remained unmatched. Germline loops: CDR1 SGHRS, CDR2 YFSETQ. The chain's CDR3 is CASSFGQGNYGYTF. In DNA form, the CDR3 reads TGCGCCAGCAGCTTCGGACAGGGAAACTATGGCTACACCTTC. The entire variable domain, with the rest obtained from reference TRBV5-1 and TRBJ1-2, is as follows: KAGVTQTPRYLIKTRGQQVTLSCSPISGHRSVSWYQQTPGQGLQFLFEYFSETQRNKGNFPGRFSGRQFSNSRSEMNVSTLELGDSALYLCASSFGQGNYGYTFGSGTRLTVV.